A single sample is the source of the 32 T cell receptor beta chains below, sequenced in a study of blood T cell repertoires in COVID-19. Clones were sequenced by immunoSEQ multiplex PCR, and TCRdb holds only the in-frame ones, with some missing. Of 200,000 to 250,000 clones in the sample, 86% were seen once. The sample comprised peripheral blood. These receptors all stem from a woman aged 45-60 years with acute or convalescent COVID-19.

The gene calls are TRBV7-2 and TRBJ2-4; D is possibly TRBD2 (6 bases). The ends were cut back, 0 bases at V and 7 bases at J, with 16 bases in the middle. The CDR3 extends over 16 amino acids. The germline V gene encodes CDR1 SGHTA and CDR2 FQGNSA. The chain's CDR3 is CASSLAGGIHGNIQYF. The CDR3, as DNA: TGTGCCAGCAGCTTAGCCGGCGGGATCCATGGGAACATTCAGTACTTC. Full variable domain (outside the CDR3, taken from reference TRBV7-2 and TRBJ2-4): GAGVSQSPSNKVTEKGKDVELRCDPISGHTALYWYRQSLGQGLEFLIYFQGNSAPDKSGLPSDRFSAERTGGSVSTLTIQRTQQEDSAVYLCASSLAGGIHGNIQYFGAGTRLSVL.

The chain has TRBV6-1 and TRBJ2-2; tentatively, D is TRBD1 (6 bases). Germline CDR1 is MNHNS and CDR2 is SASEGT. The CDR3 has 16 amino acids. V dropped 2 bases and J dropped 8 bases, with 18 bases sitting between them. CDR3 DNA sequence: TGTGCCAGCAGTGAATCCCTGCAACGGACAGCGGGGGAGCTGTTTTTT. Translated, it gives CASSESLQRTAGELFF.

J is TRBJ2-1 and V is TRBV11-3; TRBD1 matches at 8 bases. This CDR3 has 13 amino acids. J lost 11 bases, V lost 5 bases, and 8 bases had no gene match. Germline V gene sequence: CDR1 SGHNT, CDR2 YENEEA. The CDR3 is CASSRDGTGKQFF. The DNA for the CDR3 is TGTGCCAGCAGCCGCGATGGGACAGGCAAGCAGTTCTTC.

The CDR3 DNA follows: TGTGCCAGCAGCCCGCATTCGGGACTAGCGGAAGAGACCCAGTACTTC. This sequence encodes CASSPHSGLAEETQYF. V gene TRBV7-2 combines with J gene TRBJ2-5; TRBD2 agrees at 11 bases. Germline V gives CDR1 SGHTA, CDR2 FQGNSA. The V segment lost 5 bases and the J segment 3 bases; nucleotides outside the gene matches: 8. The CDR3 length is 16 residues.

This sequence joins TRBV29-1 and TRBJ1-2, with 7 bases identical to TRBD1. Trimming cost V 7 bases and J 5 bases; bases outside gene matches: 13. This CDR3 has 14 residues. From germline, CDR1 is SQVTM and CDR2 ANQGSEA. This chain's CDR3 is CSAKGGSLAYGYTF. The CDR3 nucleotides read TGCAGCGCCAAAGGGGGCAGCCTAGCATATGGCTACACCTTC.

The chain is built from TRBV18 and TRBJ2-3; no reliable D call. Germline V gene lookup returns CDR1 KGHSH and CDR2 LQKENI. The CDR3 is made up of 13 amino acids. V was trimmed by 1 base and J by 2 bases, leaving 4 bases between them. The CDR3 sequence is CASSPRATDTQYF. For the CDR3, the DNA is TGTGCCAGCTCACCACGGGCCACAGATACGCAGTATTTT.

The chain combines TRBV18 with TRBJ1-5; no definite D call. The CDR3 totals 17 residues. CDR1 KGHSH and CDR2 LQKENI come from the germline V gene. Trimming took 1 base from V and 0 from J, leaving 13 bases between them. DNA of the CDR3: TGTGCCAGCTCACCACTGGCGAGAGGGTATAGCAATCAGCCCCAGCATTTT. Translated, it gives CASSPLARGYSNQPQHF.

This clone came up once. V and J are TRBV6-4 and TRBJ2-2; TRBD2 aligns across 10 bases. This CDR3 contains 15 residues. Germline V gene lookup returns CDR1 MRHNA and CDR2 SNTAGT. After removal of 9 bases from V and 4 bases from J, the junction contained 8 bases not matched to a gene. In nucleotides, the CDR3 is TGTGCCAGGAATCCTAGCGGGAGTCCCACCGGGGAGCTGTTTTTT. Translated, it gives CARNPSGSPTGELFF.

This chain links TRBV2 with TRBJ1-2; D call uncertain. CDR1 SNHLY and CDR2 FYNNEI come from the germline V gene. This CDR3 region has 14 residues. V shed 3 bases and J shed 0 bases, with 8 bases lying between them. The CDR3 coding sequence is TGTGCCAGCAGTGAGGCTCTAGCTAACTATGGCTACACCTTC. It specifies CASSEALANYGYTF.

V gene TRBV6-5 combines with J gene TRBJ2-1, with 12 bases that match TRBD2. There are 15 residues in the CDR3. The germline V gene encodes CDR1 MNHEY and CDR2 SVGAGI. Trimming at V came to 6 bases and at J to 9 bases, leaving 9 bases not matched to a gene. The CDR3 DNA sequence: TGTGCCAGCAGCTCCCCTAGCGGGGGGGCGGGTGAGCAGTTCTTC. Residues: CASSSPSGGAGEQFF.

The chain joins TRBV3-1 (or the pseudogene TRBV3-2) to TRBJ2-7; 7 bases agree with TRBD2. CDR3 length: 14 amino acids. Germline V gives CDR1 LGHDT, CDR2 YNNKEL (reference sequence). V shed 4 bases, J shed 6 bases, and the junction held 9 bases outside the gene matches. The CDR3 loop reads CASSPSGIPLEQYF. As DNA, the CDR3 is TGTGCCAGCAGCCCTAGCGGAATTCCTCTCGAGCAGTACTTC.

The rearrangement uses TRBV11-1 and TRBJ2-7; the D gene is possibly TRBD2 (5 bases). The CDR3 runs 15 residues. Germline values: CDR1 SGHAT, CDR2 FQDESV (reference sequence). The V gene lost 5 bases and the J gene lost 1 base, with 15 bases spanning the gap. DNA of the CDR3: TGTGCCAGCAGCCGACCCGGACTGTCTTCCTACGAGCAGTACTTC. Translation gives CASSRPGLSSYEQYF.

In DNA form, the CDR3 reads TGTGCCAGCAGCGCGGGACAGGGCAGAACCTACAATGAGCAGTTCTTC. Residues: CASSAGQGRTYNEQFF. V usage is TRBV9 and J usage is TRBJ2-1; 9 bases agree with TRBD1. Per germline, CDR1 SGDLS and CDR2 YYNGEE. The CDR3 sequence is 16 residues long. V shed 3 bases and J 2 bases; nucleotides not matched to a gene: 6.

The chain carries TRBV9 and TRBJ2-7; D is possibly TRBD1 (6 bases). V gave up 0 bases and J gave up 0 bases, with 16 bases separating them. This CDR3 contains 17 residues. Germline V CDR1 and CDR2: SGDLS, YYNGEE. CDR3 in amino acids: CASSVGPRGGSSYEQYF. Written as DNA, the CDR3 is TGTGCCAGCAGCGTAGGCCCCCGAGGGGGTAGCTCCTACGAGCAGTACTTC.

V and J are TRBV7-8 and TRBJ2-1; D might be TRBD1 (5 bases). Germline assignment: CDR1 SGHVS and CDR2 FQNEAQ. There are 15 residues in the CDR3. Trimming took 2 bases from V and 7 from J, leaving 15 bases between them. The CDR3 bases are TGTGCCAGCAGCTTATCCCCCCAGGGTACGAATGAGCAGTTCTTC. As protein: CASSLSPQGTNEQFF.

J is TRBJ2-7 and V is TRBV19; maybe TRBD1 (5 bases). The CDR3 extends over 16 amino acids. The V gene lost 4 bases and the J gene lost 1 base, with 17 bases spanning the gap. From germline, CDR1 is LNHDA and CDR2 SQIVND (reference sequence). In DNA form, the CDR3 reads TGTGCCAGTAGTAGGCAGGGAAATAGTCTGTCCTACGAGCAGTACTTC. Residues: CASSRQGNSLSYEQYF.

This chain joins TRBV5-8 and TRBJ2-2; D is ambiguous. Germline assignment: CDR1 SGHTS and CDR2 YDEGEE. V lost 2 bases, J lost 0 bases, and 8 bases lay in between. This CDR3 contains 15 residues. The CDR3 sequence: CASSFNPANTGELFF. The CDR3 DNA reads TGTGCCAGCAGCTTTAACCCAGCGAACACCGGGGAGCTGTTTTTT.

This clone came up a few times. V gene TRBV4-3 combines with J gene TRBJ1-4, with 7 bases that match TRBD1. V lost 4 bases, J lost 3 bases, and 5 bases stayed unmatched. Germline CDR1 LGHNA, CDR2 YSLEER. The CDR3 covers 15 residues. CDR3 coding DNA: TGCGCCAGCAGCCGGAAGGGGGCGGCTAATGAAAAACTGTTTTTT. Residues: CASSRKGAANEKLFF.

This clone was detected once. The J gene is TRBJ1-1, the V gene TRBV30; TRBD1 matches at 11 bases. V trimming: 4 bases; J trimming: 3 bases; junction bases outside the gene matches: 4. The CDR3 is made up of 14 amino acids. Germline V gives CDR1 GTSNPN, CDR2 SVGIG (reference sequence). The CDR3 DNA follows: TGTGCCTGGATTCCGGACAGGGGGCACACTGAAGCTTTCTTT. The encoded protein is CAWIPDRGHTEAFF. The full variable domain, completed using reference TRBV30 and TRBJ1-1, is SQTIHQWPATLVQPVGSPLSLECTVEGTSNPNLYWYRQAAGRGLQLLFYSVGIGQISSEVPQNLSASRPQDRQFILSSKKLLLSDSGFYLCAWIPDRGHTEAFFGQGTRLTVV.

In DNA, the CDR3 is TGCGCCAGCAGCTTGCCCGGGTTTACTAACTATGGCTACACCTTC. Protein: CASSLPGFTNYGYTF. The chain employs TRBV5-1 and TRBJ1-2; D is uncertain. The CDR3 spans 15 residues. Germline loops: CDR1 SGHRS, CDR2 YFSETQ. Trimming removed 1 base at V and 0 bases at J, with 10 bases between.

The chain combines TRBV10-3 with TRBJ2-1; D perhaps matches TRBD2 (6 bases). This CDR3 has 13 amino acids. The V gene's germline CDR1 is ENHRY and CDR2 SYGVKD. The ends were cut back, 3 bases at V and 9 bases at J, with 12 bases in the middle. CDR3 sequence: CAISEPAEGEQFF. The CDR3, as DNA: TGTGCCATCAGTGAACCGGCGGAGGGTGAGCAGTTCTTC.

The rearrangement uses TRBV5-1 and TRBJ1-2; 9 bases map to TRBD1. Germline trimming cut 4 bases from V and 4 bases from J; bases unmatched to any gene: 8. The CDR3 is 15 amino acids. The germline CDR1 and CDR2 sequences are SGHRS and YFSETQ. The CDR3 DNA reads as TGCGCCAGCAGCCCCGGGGACAGGGATAGCTATGGCTACACCTTC. It encodes CASSPGDRDSYGYTF.

The chain links TRBV10-2 to TRBJ1-5; D uncertain. Germline V gene sequence: CDR1 WSHSY, CDR2 SAAADI. This CDR3 contains 15 residues. Trimming removed 7 bases from V and 0 bases from J, with 13 bases in between. CDR3 in amino acids: CASIERRDSNQPQHF. CDR3 in DNA: TGCGCCAGCATCGAGCGCCGGGATAGCAATCAGCCCCAGCATTTT.

This chain joins TRBV30 and TRBJ1-5, with TRBD1 matching 7 bases. CDR1 is GTSNPN, CDR2 SVGIG, per germline (reference sequence). This CDR3 is 14 amino acids long. Germline trimming cut 7 bases from V and 6 bases from J; bases unmatched to any gene: 12. CDR3 coding DNA: TGTGCCTCAGATTTAGGGCAGGGGGGTCAGCCCCAGCATTTT. Its translation: CASDLGQGGQPQHF. Variable domain in full (rest from reference TRBV30 and TRBJ1-5): SQTIHQWPATLVQPVGSPLSLECTVEGTSNPNLYWYRQAAGRGLQLLFYSVGIGQISSEVPQNLSASRPQDRQFILSSKKLLLSDSGFYLCASDLGQGGQPQHFGDGTRLSIL.

The V call is TRBV2, the J call TRBJ2-4; a weak D match, TRBD1 (6 bases). The germline V gene encodes CDR1 SNHLY and CDR2 FYNNEI. Trimming left V 3 bases short and J 2 bases short, with 11 bases between. CDR3 length equals 15 residues. CDR3 sequence (DNA): TGTGCCAGCAGTGACCCTGGGACACCCAAAAACATTCAGTACTTC. The encoded protein is CASSDPGTPKNIQYF.

The chain has TRBV9 and TRBJ1-2, with D perhaps TRBD1 (5 bases). Germline V gene sequence: CDR1 SGDLS, CDR2 YYNGEE. The CDR3 is 13 residues long. Trimming took off 0 bases at V and 8 bases at J, with 11 bases between the two ends. The CDR3 region is CASSVGRGGGYTF. The CDR3 region has the DNA TGTGCCAGCAGCGTAGGTAGGGGAGGAGGCTACACCTTC.

The chain recombines TRBV11-3 with TRBJ2-3; TRBD2 matches at 8 bases. The CDR3 has 15 residues. Germline V gene data show CDR1 as SGHNT and CDR2 as YENEEA. The trim removed 2 bases at V and 2 bases at J, leaving 3 bases unmatched. CDR3 DNA sequence: TGTGCCAGCAGCTTAAACGGGAGGGACACAGATACGCAGTATTTT. As protein: CASSLNGRDTDTQYF. The whole variable domain, remainder taken from reference TRBV11-3 and TRBJ2-3, is EAGVVQSPRYKIIEKKQPVAFWCNPISGHNTLYWYLQNLGQGPELLIRYENEEAVDDSQLPKDRFSAERLKGVDSTLKIQPAELGDSAVYLCASSLNGRDTDTQYFGPGTRLTVL.

V gene TRBV6-6 combines with J gene TRBJ1-4; 9 bases are shared with TRBD1. Germline V gives CDR1 MNHNY, CDR2 SVGAGI (reference sequence). The junction had 8 bases not matched to a gene; V was cut back by 7 bases and J by 8 bases. The CDR3 runs to 14 residues. CDR3 DNA sequence: TGTGCCAGCATCGCTAGGACAGGGGACGAAAAACTGTTTTTT. Translation gives CASIARTGDEKLFF.

This clone showed up just once. The chain combines TRBV11-2 with TRBJ2-7; 9 bases fit TRBD2. Trimming at V came to 5 bases and at J to 3 bases, leaving 8 bases not matched to a gene. Germline V CDR1 and CDR2: SGHAT, FQNNGV. The CDR3 sequence is 15 residues long. CDR3 DNA: TGTGCCAGCAGCCGACTGGCGGGAGGGTTCTACGAGCAGTACTTC. This codes for CASSRLAGGFYEQYF.

This clone was picked up one time. The CDR3 protein is CASSEGRYSNQPQHF. CDR3 coding DNA: TGTGCCAGCAGTGAGGGGCGGTATAGCAATCAGCCCCAGCATTTT. The chain has TRBV6-1 and TRBJ1-5; D might be TRBD1 (5 bases). The CDR3 extends over 15 amino acids. Trimming removed 3 bases at V and 0 bases at J, with 9 bases between. CDR1 and CDR2 from the germline V gene are MNHNS and SASEGT.

This chain uses TRBV7-9 with TRBJ1-6; weak D call: TRBD1 (5 bases). The CDR3 is made up of 14 amino acids. V was trimmed by 3 bases and J by 7 bases, leaving 10 bases between them. The germline V gene has CDR1 SEHNR and CDR2 FQNEAQ (reference sequence). CDR3 protein: CASSLRQSNSPLHF. CDR3 nucleotides: TGTGCCAGCAGCTTGCGACAGAGCAATTCACCCCTCCACTTT.

This clone has only a few counts. The J gene is TRBJ2-7, the V gene TRBV30, with D hard to call. Between the trimmed V and J ends, which lost 6 bases and 2 bases, there was a span of 11 bases. This CDR3 has 12 amino acids. Germline loops: CDR1 GTSNPN, CDR2 SVGIG (reference sequence). CDR3 sequence (DNA): TGTGCCTGCACCCGGTCTGCCTACGAGCAGTACTTC. Encoded protein: CACTRSAYEQYF.